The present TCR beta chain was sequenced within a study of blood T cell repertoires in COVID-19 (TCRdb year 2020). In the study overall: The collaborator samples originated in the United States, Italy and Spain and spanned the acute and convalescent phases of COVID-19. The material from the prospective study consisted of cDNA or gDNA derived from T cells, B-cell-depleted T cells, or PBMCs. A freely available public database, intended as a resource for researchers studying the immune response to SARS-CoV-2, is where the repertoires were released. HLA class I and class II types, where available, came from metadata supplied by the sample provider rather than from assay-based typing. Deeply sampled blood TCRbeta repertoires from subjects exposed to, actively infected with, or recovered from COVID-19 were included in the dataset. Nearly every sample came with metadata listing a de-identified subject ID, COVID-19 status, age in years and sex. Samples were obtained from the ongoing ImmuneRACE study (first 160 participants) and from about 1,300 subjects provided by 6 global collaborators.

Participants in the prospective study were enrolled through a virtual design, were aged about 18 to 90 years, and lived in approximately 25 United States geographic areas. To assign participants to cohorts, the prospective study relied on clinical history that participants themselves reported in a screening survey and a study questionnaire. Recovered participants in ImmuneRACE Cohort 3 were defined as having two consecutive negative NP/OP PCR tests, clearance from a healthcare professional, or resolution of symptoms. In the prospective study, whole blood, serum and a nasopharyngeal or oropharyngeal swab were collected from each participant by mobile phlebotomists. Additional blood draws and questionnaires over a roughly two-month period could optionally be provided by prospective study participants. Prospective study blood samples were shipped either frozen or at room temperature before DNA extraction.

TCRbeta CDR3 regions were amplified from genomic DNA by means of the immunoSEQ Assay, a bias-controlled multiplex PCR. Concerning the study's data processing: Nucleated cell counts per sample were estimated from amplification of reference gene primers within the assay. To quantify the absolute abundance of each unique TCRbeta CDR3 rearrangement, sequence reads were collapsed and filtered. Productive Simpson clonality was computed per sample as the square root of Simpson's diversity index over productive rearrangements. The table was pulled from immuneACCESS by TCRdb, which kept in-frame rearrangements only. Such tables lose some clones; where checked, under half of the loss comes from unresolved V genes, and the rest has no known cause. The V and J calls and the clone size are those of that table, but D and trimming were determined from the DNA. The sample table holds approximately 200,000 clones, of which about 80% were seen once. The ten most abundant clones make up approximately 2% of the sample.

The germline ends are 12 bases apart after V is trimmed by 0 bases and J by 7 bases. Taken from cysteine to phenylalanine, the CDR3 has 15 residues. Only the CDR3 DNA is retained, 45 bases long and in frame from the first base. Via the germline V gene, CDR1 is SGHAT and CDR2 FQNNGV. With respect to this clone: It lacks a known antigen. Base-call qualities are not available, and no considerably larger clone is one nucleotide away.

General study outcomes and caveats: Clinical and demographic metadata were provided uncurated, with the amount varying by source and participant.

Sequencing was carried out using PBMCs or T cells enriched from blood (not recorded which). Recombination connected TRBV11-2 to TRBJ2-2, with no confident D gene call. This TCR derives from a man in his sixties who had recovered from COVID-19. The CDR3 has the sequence CASSLDQQAFGELFF. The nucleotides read TGTGCCAGCAGCTTAGACCAGCAGGCTTTCGGGGAGCTGTTTTTT.